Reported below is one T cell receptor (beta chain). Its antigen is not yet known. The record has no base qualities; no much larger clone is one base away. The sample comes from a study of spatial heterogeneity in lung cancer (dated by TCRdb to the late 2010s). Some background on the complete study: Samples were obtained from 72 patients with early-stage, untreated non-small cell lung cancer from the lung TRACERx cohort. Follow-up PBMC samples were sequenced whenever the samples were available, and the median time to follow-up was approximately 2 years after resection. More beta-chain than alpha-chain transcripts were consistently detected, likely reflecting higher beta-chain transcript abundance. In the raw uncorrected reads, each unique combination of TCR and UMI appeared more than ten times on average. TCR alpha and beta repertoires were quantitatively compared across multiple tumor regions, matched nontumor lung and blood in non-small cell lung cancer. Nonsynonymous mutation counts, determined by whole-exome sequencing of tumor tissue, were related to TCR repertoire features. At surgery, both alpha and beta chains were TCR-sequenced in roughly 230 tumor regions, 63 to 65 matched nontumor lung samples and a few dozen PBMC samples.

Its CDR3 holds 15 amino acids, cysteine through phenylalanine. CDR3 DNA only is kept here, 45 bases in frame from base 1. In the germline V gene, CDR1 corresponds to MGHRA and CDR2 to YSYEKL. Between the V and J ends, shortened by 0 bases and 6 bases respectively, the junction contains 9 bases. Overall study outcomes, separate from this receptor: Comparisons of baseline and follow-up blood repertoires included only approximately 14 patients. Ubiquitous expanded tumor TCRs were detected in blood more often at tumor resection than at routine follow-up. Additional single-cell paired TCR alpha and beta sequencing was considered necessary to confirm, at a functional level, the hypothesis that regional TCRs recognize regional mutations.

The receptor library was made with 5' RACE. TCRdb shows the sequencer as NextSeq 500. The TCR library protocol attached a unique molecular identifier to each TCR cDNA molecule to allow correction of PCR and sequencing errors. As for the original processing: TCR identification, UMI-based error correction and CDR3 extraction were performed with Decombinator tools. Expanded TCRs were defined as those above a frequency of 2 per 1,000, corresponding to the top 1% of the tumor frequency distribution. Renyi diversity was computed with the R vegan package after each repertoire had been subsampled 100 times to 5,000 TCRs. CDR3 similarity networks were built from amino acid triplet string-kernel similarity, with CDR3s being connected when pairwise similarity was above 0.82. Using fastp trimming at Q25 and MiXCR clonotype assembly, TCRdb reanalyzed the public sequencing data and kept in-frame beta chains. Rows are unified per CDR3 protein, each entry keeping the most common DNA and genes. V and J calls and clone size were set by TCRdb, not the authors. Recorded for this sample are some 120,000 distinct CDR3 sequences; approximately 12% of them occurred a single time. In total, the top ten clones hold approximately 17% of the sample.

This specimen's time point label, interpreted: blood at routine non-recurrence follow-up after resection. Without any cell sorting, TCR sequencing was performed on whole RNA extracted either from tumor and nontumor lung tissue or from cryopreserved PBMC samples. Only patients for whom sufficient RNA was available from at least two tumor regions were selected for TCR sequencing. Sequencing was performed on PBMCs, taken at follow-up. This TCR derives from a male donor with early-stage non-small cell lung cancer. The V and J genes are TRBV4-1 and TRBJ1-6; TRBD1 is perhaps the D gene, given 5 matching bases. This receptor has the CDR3 CASSQEFGGNSPLHF. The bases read TGCGCCAGCAGCCAAGAATTCGGGGGTAATTCACCCCTCCACTTT.